The 25 T cell receptor beta chains below were found in one sample sequenced in a study of PD-L1 blockade in urothelial cancer. Time point meaning: pretreatment peripheral blood. Method: immunoSEQ multiplex PCR; TCRdb's copy keeps in-frame clones and lacks some. The sample shows over 75,000 clones, 70% to 90% of them seen only once. The sequencing here drew on PBMCs, taken around atezolizumab (anti-PD-L1) treatment. The source is a woman aged 80 or older with urothelial cancer.

In nucleotides, the CDR3 is TGTGCCAGCGGACTAGATCGGACAGATACGCAGTATTTT. It specifies CASGLDRTDTQYF. This sequence joins TRBV7-3 and TRBJ2-3; 7 positions match TRBD2. This CDR3 is built from 13 residues. V shed 8 bases, J shed 3 bases, and the junction held 5 bases outside the gene matches. Germline V lookup: CDR1 SGHTA, CDR2 FQGTGA. The full variable domain, its missing parts supplied by reference TRBV7-3 and TRBJ2-3, is GAGVSQTPSNKVTEKGKYVELRCDPISGHTALYWYRQSLGQGPEFLIYFQGTGAADDSGLPNDRFFAVRPEGSVSTLKIQRTERGDSAVYLCASGLDRTDTQYFGPGTRLTVL.

This sequence joins TRBV5-4 and TRBJ2-7; possibly TRBD1 for D (5 bases). V lost 4 bases and J lost 4, with 15 bases in between. The CDR3 sequence is 14 residues long. The germline V gene encodes CDR1 SGHNT and CDR2 YYREEE (reference sequence). This chain's CDR3 is CASSPGRRTYEQYF. The CDR3 coding sequence is TGTGCCAGCAGCCCCGGACGCAGGACATACGAGCAGTACTTC.

The gene calls are TRBV7-9 and TRBJ1-5, with 9 bases aligning to TRBD1. With 5 bases clipped from V and 5 bases from J, the junction kept 4 bases outside the gene matches. CDR3 length: 14 residues. CDR1 and CDR2 (germline): SEHNR, FQNEAQ (reference sequence). The CDR3, as DNA: TGTGCCAGCAGCCTGGACAGGGGCGATCAGCCCCAGCATTTT. Its protein is CASSLDRGDQPQHF.

This clone was seen just once. The chain is built from TRBV28 and TRBJ2-1, with TRBD2 matching over 10 bases. Per germline, CDR1 MDHEN and CDR2 SYDVKM. Trimming removed 5 bases from V and 8 bases from J; junction bases left unmatched: 15. This CDR3 has 17 amino acids. CDR3 nucleotides: TGTGCCAGCAGTCACGGAACTCTAGCGGGAGCGGGGGATGAGCAGTTCTTC. Its protein product is CASSHGTLAGAGDEQFF.

This sequence joins TRBV6-1 and TRBJ2-1; D perhaps matches TRBD2 (6 bases). Germline-derived CDR1 and CDR2 are MNHNS and SASEGT. This CDR3 region has 13 residues. The V gene lost 1 base and the J gene lost 5 bases, with 6 bases spanning the gap. DNA of the CDR3: TGTGCCAGCAGTGAAGGGACTAACAATGAGCAGTTCTTC. As protein: CASSEGTNNEQFF.

This rearrangement joins TRBV6-6 to TRBJ2-7, with 7 bases that match TRBD2. Germline V lookup: CDR1 MNHNY, CDR2 SVGAGI (reference sequence). This CDR3 has 14 amino acids. The trim removed 6 bases at V and 0 bases at J, leaving 5 bases unmatched. This chain's CDR3 is CASSLTSVSYEQYF. DNA for the CDR3: TGTGCCAGCAGCCTCACTAGCGTCTCCTACGAGCAGTACTTC.

The chain carries TRBV6-5 and TRBJ1-2; 7 bases align to TRBD1. CDR1 is MNHEY, CDR2 SVGAGI, per germline. Unmatched junction bases numbered 3, after V lost 6 bases and J lost 5 bases. The CDR3 contains 12 residues. The CDR3 reads CASRSTGYGYTF. The CDR3 DNA is TGTGCCAGCAGGTCGACAGGGTATGGCTACACCTTC.

V gene TRBV9 combines with J gene TRBJ2-5, with D maybe TRBD2 (6 bases). The V end was cut by 4 bases, the J end by 3 bases, with 10 bases between. The CDR3 spans 13 residues. Looked up from germline, CDR1 is SGDLS and CDR2 is YYNGEE. CDR3 in DNA: TGTGCCAGCAGCTACGGGGGAGAAGAGACCCAGTACTTC. Protein: CASSYGGEETQYF.

The table lists this clone with a few counts. This chain joins TRBV9 and TRBJ1-1; tentatively, D is TRBD1 (6 bases). V gave up 0 bases and J gave up 1 base, with 7 bases separating them. The CDR3 spans 14 residues. Per the germline V gene, CDR1 is SGDLS and CDR2 is YYNGEE. The CDR3 sequence is CASSVEQGNTEAFF. CDR3 DNA: TGTGCCAGCAGCGTAGAACAGGGGAACACTGAAGCTTTCTTT.

This chain links TRBV10-3 with TRBJ2-7, with D possibly being TRBD2 (7 bases). There are 17 residues in the CDR3. Trimming removed 2 bases at V and 5 bases at J, with 22 bases between. The V gene's germline CDR1 is ENHRY and CDR2 SYGVKD. CDR3 coding DNA: TGTGCCATCAGTGAGAGGGGGGAGGGCAGGGGAGGCCACGAGCAGTACTTC. Translation gives CAISERGEGRGGHEQYF.

The CDR3 bases are TGTGCCAGCAGCTTAAGTCCTGCGGGGGCCGGCTACGAGCAGTACTTC. Protein sequence: CASSLSPAGAGYEQYF. The chain combines TRBV7-3 with TRBJ2-7, with a tentative D call TRBD2 (7 bases). The CDR3 runs 16 residues. The germline V gene has CDR1 SGHTA and CDR2 FQGTGA. V was trimmed by 1 base and J by 3 bases, leaving 16 bases between them.

The rearrangement joins TRBV5-1 to TRBJ2-1, with D uncertain. Trimming took 1 base from V and 6 from J, leaving 11 bases between them. Looked up from germline, CDR1 is SGHRS and CDR2 is YFSETQ. The CDR3 has 14 amino acids. The CDR3 DNA reads as TGCGCCAGCAGCTTGTCTAGGTTAAGCAATGAGCAGTTCTTC. This sequence encodes CASSLSRLSNEQFF.

This chain uses TRBV6-1 with TRBJ2-5, with TRBD1 identical over 9 bases. The CDR3 totals 15 residues. Germline lookup yields CDR1 MNHNS and CDR2 SASEGT. J was trimmed by 4 bases and V by 5 bases; bases with no gene match: 8. CDR3 DNA: TGTGCCAGCAGTCCGGACAGGGGAGTGGGAGAGACCCAGTACTTC. This encodes CASSPDRGVGETQYF.

V usage is TRBV9 and J usage is TRBJ2-1, with 11 bases lining up with TRBD2. The CDR3 totals 16 residues. The V segment lost 3 bases and the J segment 7 bases; nucleotides outside the gene matches: 9. Germline CDR1 is SGDLS and CDR2 is YYNGEE. The CDR3 DNA reads as TGTGCCAGCAGCGGAATAGCGGGAGGGTCTCGGAATGAGCAGTTCTTC. Translated, it gives CASSGIAGGSRNEQFF.

The genes are TRBV6-6 and TRBJ1-4; 10 nucleotides agree with TRBD1. The CDR3 contains 16 residues. Germline CDR1 MNHNY, CDR2 SVGAGI (reference sequence). After removal of 6 bases from V and 4 bases from J, the junction contained 8 bases not matched to a gene. CDR3 sequence reads: CASSNQGQGLNEKLFF. The DNA of the CDR3 is TGTGCCAGCAGCAACCAGGGACAGGGGCTTAATGAAAAACTGTTTTTT.

The J gene is TRBJ2-3, the V gene TRBV19, with a possible D match to TRBD2 (5 bases). Germline V gene data show CDR1 as LNHDA and CDR2 as SQIVND (reference sequence). V was shortened by 7 bases and J by 1 base, with 15 bases between the two germline ends. This CDR3 has 15 residues. As DNA, the CDR3 is TGTGCCAGTAATGCGGGCGGGTTCCGCACAGATACGCAGTATTTT. Residues: CASNAGGFRTDTQYF. The variable domain in full, with the rest retrieved from reference TRBV19 and TRBJ2-3, is DGGITQSPKYLFRKEGQNVTLSCEQNLNHDAMYWYRQDPGQGLRLIYYSQIVNDFQKGDIAEGYSVSREKKESFPLTVTSAQKNPTAFYLCASNAGGFRTDTQYFGPGTRLTVL.

This chain connects TRBV5-1 to TRBJ2-1, with D tentatively TRBD2 (5 bases). This CDR3 is 16 amino acids long. Trimming removed 2 bases from V and 8 bases from J, with 20 bases in between. Germline V gives CDR1 SGHRS, CDR2 YFSETQ. CDR3 DNA: TGCGCCAGCAGCTTATCTAGACTACCGGGAAGGTATGAGCAGTTCTTC. Translating it yields CASSLSRLPGRYEQFF.

This rearrangement joins TRBV27 to TRBJ1-2; TRBD1 might be the D (6 bases). Germline V gene sequence: CDR1 MNHEY, CDR2 SMNVEV (reference sequence). V shed 3 bases and J shed 5 bases, with 16 bases lying between them. This CDR3 contains 15 residues. Here the CDR3 reads CASSFGAQGGYGYTF. CDR3 DNA: TGTGCCAGCAGTTTTGGGGCGCAAGGGGGATATGGCTACACCTTC.

This sequence joins TRBV28 and TRBJ1-5; D remains ambiguous. This CDR3 is 12 amino acids long. Germline values: CDR1 MDHEN, CDR2 SYDVKM. V was pared by 6 bases and J by 4 bases, with 7 bases between. The CDR3 loop reads CASSLVNQPQHF. CDR3 coding DNA: TGTGCCAGCAGCCTCGTTAATCAGCCCCAGCATTTT.

The gene calls are TRBV30 and TRBJ1-5, with a tentative D call TRBD1 (5 bases). Germline V gene sequence: CDR1 GTSNPN, CDR2 SVGIG (reference sequence). The CDR3 loop spans 13 amino acids. V lost 4 bases and J lost 7, with 14 bases in between. The CDR3 region has the DNA TGTGCCTGGAATTCAGGGATCAGGCAGCCCCAGCATTTT. Protein: CAWNSGIRQPQHF.

A few counts support this clone. The CDR3 region is CASSEGQSTDTQYF. The CDR3 nucleotides read TGTGCCAGCAGTGAGGGACAGAGCACAGATACGCAGTATTTT. The chain uses TRBV6-4 and TRBJ2-3; 7 bases map to TRBD1. Per the germline V gene, CDR1 is MRHNA and CDR2 is SNTAGT. This CDR3 is built from 14 residues. Germline trimming cut 3 bases from V and 0 bases from J; bases unmatched to any gene: 0.

V and J are TRBV29-1 and TRBJ2-1; 10 bases match TRBD2. V gave up 6 bases and J gave up 6 bases; unmatched junction bases: 11. CDR3 length: 15 amino acids. Per germline, CDR1 SQVTM and CDR2 ANQGSEA. CDR3 loop: CSVTPGTSAINEQFF. CDR3 DNA sequence: TGCAGCGTGACCCCCGGGACTAGCGCGATCAATGAGCAGTTCTTC.

This chain uses TRBV9 with TRBJ2-1; 9 positions agree with TRBD1. This CDR3 has 16 residues. Germline assignment: CDR1 SGDLS and CDR2 YYNGEE. After removal of 3 bases from V and 9 bases from J, the junction contained 13 bases not matched to a gene. The CDR3 reads CASSEGTGRWVGEQFF. Here the CDR3 DNA reads TGTGCCAGCAGCGAGGGGACAGGGCGGTGGGTGGGTGAGCAGTTCTTC.

J is TRBJ2-2 and V is TRBV5-1; 10 bases map to TRBD2. Germline loops: CDR1 SGHRS, CDR2 YFSETQ. This CDR3 comprises 16 residues. After removal of 4 bases from V and 4 bases from J, the junction contained 7 bases not matched to a gene. Here the CDR3 reads CASSPLAGEGTGELFF. The CDR3 bases are TGCGCCAGCAGCCCGCTAGCGGGAGAGGGCACCGGGGAGCTGTTTTTT. The full variable domain, in which reference TRBV5-1 and TRBJ2-2 provide the parts outside the CDR3, is KAGVTQTPRYLIKTRGQQVTLSCSPISGHRSVSWYQQTPGQGLQFLFEYFSETQRNKGNFPGRFSGRQFSNSRSEMNVSTLELGDSALYLCASSPLAGEGTGELFFGEGSRLTVL.

This CDR3 reads CASSSLRTGGDGYTF. CDR3 in DNA: TGTGCCAGCAGCTCACTCAGGACAGGGGGCGATGGCTACACCTTC. The chain combines TRBV7-9 with TRBJ1-2; 11 bases align to TRBD1. Germline V lookup: CDR1 SEHNR, CDR2 FQNEAQ (reference sequence). Trimming took 4 bases from V and 6 from J; bases not matched to a gene: 7. The CDR3 extends over 15 amino acids.